This TCR beta chain was captured by sequencing in a study of HIV-infected patients and healthy controls. Study observations and caveats: Apparent post-therapy Gini recovery among HIV-infected patients was not reproduced with size-matched repertoires. HIV-infected repertoires had significantly higher mean Gini indices than controls, possibly reflecting oligoclonality.

Reverse transcription used 500 to 550 ng RNA and constant-region primers for alpha and beta. Each of the alpha and beta chains got its own library through chain-specific third strand synthesis with indices. Ligation attached cDNA to a 5' RACE adapter that carried a random hexamer and SP2 site. TCRdb analysed the 5' RACE reads with MiXCR anew, one entry per CDR3 protein. This table holds 8,000 to 10,000 distinct CDR3 sequences, roughly 7.3% found once. Germline V gives CDR1 MNHNY, CDR2 SVGAGI (reference sequence). Unmatched junction bases numbered 7, after V lost 2 bases and J lost 6 bases. The CDR3 is 16 residues long. No cell fractionation was done, so the repertoire covers all unsorted peripheral blood T cells. This clonotype has a count of ten or more. The antigen is unknown.

The rearrangement uses TRBV6-6 and TRBJ2-4; 10 nucleotides line up with TRBD2. The sequenced sample was blood, obtained before antiretroviral therapy. The source of this sequence is an adult with HIV infection. The CDR3 reads CASSYEAGGLVNIQYF. The CDR3 coding sequence is TGTGCCAGCAGTTACGAAGCGGGGGGGCTAGTAAACATTCAGTACTTC.